Presented here are 27 T cell receptor beta chains from one specimen sequenced in a study of blood T cell repertoires in COVID-19. Clones were read by immunoSEQ multiplex PCR, and TCRdb kept only the in-frame ones, dropping some. Of about 71,000 clones in the sample, 89% were seen once. The sample was peripheral blood. The receptors stem from a man aged 45-60 years with active COVID-19.

The count of this clone is one. The chain combines TRBV19 with TRBJ1-1; 7 nucleotides line up with TRBD1. V was pared by 3 bases and J by 1 base, with 8 bases of the junction left unmatched. There are 16 residues in the CDR3. Germline-derived CDR1 and CDR2 are LNHDA and SQIVND (reference sequence). DNA of the CDR3: TGTGCCAGTAGTATTTGGTCCCGGACAGGGAACACTGAAGCTTTCTTT. Its translation: CASSIWSRTGNTEAFF.

This chain uses TRBV12-5 with TRBJ2-1, with D hard to call. CDR1 and CDR2 from the germline V gene are LGHNT and FRNRAP. This CDR3 is 12 amino acids long. The V and J ends lost 1 base and 9 bases respectively, with 7 bases between them. The CDR3 spells CASGLASLEQFF. Here the CDR3 DNA reads TGTGCTAGTGGTTTGGCCAGTCTTGAGCAGTTCTTC.

V and J are TRBV18 and TRBJ1-2; D not resolved. Germline V gene sequence: CDR1 KGHSH, CDR2 LQKENI. CDR3 length: 13 residues. V was trimmed by 1 base and J by 6 bases, leaving 9 bases between them. This CDR3 is CASSPRREDGYTF. CDR3 sequence (DNA): TGTGCCAGCTCACCACGAAGGGAGGATGGCTACACCTTC.

This chain links TRBV12-3 or TRBV12-4 with TRBJ2-1; D perhaps matches TRBD2 (6 bases). The CDR3 has 13 amino acids. V lost 7 bases to trimming and J lost 5 bases, with 12 bases between them. The CDR3 spells CASIAGGDNEQFF. For the CDR3, the DNA is TGTGCCAGCATTGCGGGCGGGGACAATGAGCAGTTCTTC.

The chain carries TRBV9 and TRBJ1-5; tentatively, D is TRBD1 (5 bases). V shed 4 bases and J shed 0 bases, with 11 bases lying between them. Germline V CDR1 and CDR2: SGDLS, YYNGEE. The CDR3 spans 15 residues. The CDR3, as DNA: TGTGCCAGCAGCCCTAGGGGAAGTAGCAATCAGCCCCAGCATTTT. It codes for CASSPRGSSNQPQHF.

The table lists this clone with a count of one. This chain joins TRBV6-5 and TRBJ1-1; maybe TRBD1 (6 bases). V lost 10 bases and J 7 bases, leaving 13 bases between the germline ends. The CDR3 runs to 11 residues. Germline CDR1 and CDR2: MNHEY and SVGAGI. The CDR3: CATATGIEAFF. For the CDR3, the DNA is TGTGCCACCGCTACAGGGATTGAAGCTTTCTTT.

The chain carries TRBV25-1 and TRBJ1-2; TRBD1 matches at 7 bases. This CDR3 contains 15 residues. CDR1 is MGHDK and CDR2 is SYGVNS in the germline V gene. Trimming removed 6 bases from V and 7 bases from J; junction bases left unmatched: 14. This CDR3 is CASSGTDLHVGGYTF. The CDR3 DNA is TGTGCCAGCAGCGGGACAGATCTACATGTCGGTGGCTACACCTTC.

V is TRBV7-8 and J is TRBJ2-3; TRBD2 is a possible D gene (6 bases). V dropped 4 bases and J dropped 0 bases, with 26 bases sitting between them. CDR3 length equals 20 residues. Germline CDR1 is SGHVS and CDR2 is FQNEAQ. The chain's CDR3 is CASSSYFDWIGGGSTDTQYF. The CDR3 DNA reads TGTGCCAGCAGCTCCTACTTTGACTGGATAGGAGGAGGGAGCACAGATACGCAGTATTTT.

The V and J genes are TRBV5-1 and TRBJ1-1; 10 bases line up with TRBD1. Germline V gene sequence: CDR1 SGHRS, CDR2 YFSETQ. V trimming: 7 bases; J trimming: 8 bases; junction bases outside the gene matches: 11. The CDR3 contains 14 residues. The CDR3 here is CASQLWDRGGEAFF. The CDR3 coding sequence is TGCGCCAGCCAATTATGGGACAGGGGTGGAGAAGCTTTCTTT. The variable domain in full, with the rest retrieved from reference TRBV5-1 and TRBJ1-1, is KAGVTQTPRYLIKTRGQQVTLSCSPISGHRSVSWYQQTPGQGLQFLFEYFSETQRNKGNFPGRFSGRQFSNSRSEMNVSTLELGDSALYLCASQLWDRGGEAFFGQGTRLTVV.

The chain has TRBV27 and TRBJ2-3; 9 bases are a match to TRBD2. The CDR3 is 17 residues long. Trimming took 3 bases from V and 2 from J; bases not matched to a gene: 9. The germline gives CDR1 MNHEY, CDR2 SMNVEV (reference sequence). DNA for the CDR3: TGTGCCAGCAGTTTTTCTAGGATAGCGGGGGACACAGATACGCAGTATTTT. This encodes CASSFSRIAGDTDTQYF.

The CDR3 nucleotides read TGTGCCAGCAGCCGCTCCGGGACAGGATACAATGAGCAGTTCTTC. Amino acids: CASSRSGTGYNEQFF. The chain has TRBV7-2 and TRBJ2-1; TRBD1 matches 8 bases. The CDR3 consists of 15 residues. Trimming at V came to 5 bases and at J to 4 bases, leaving 7 bases not matched to a gene. Germline V CDR1 and CDR2: SGHTA, FQGNSA.

This clone appeared once. This same CDR3 is encoded by further DNA sequences in the sample. The chain joins TRBV18 to TRBJ2-3, with 8 positions matching TRBD1. The CDR3 extends over 15 amino acids. The junction had 6 bases not matched to a gene; V was cut back by 3 bases and J by 4 bases. The germline V gene encodes CDR1 KGHSH and CDR2 LQKENI. CDR3 bases: TGTGCCAGCTCACCCGGACAGGGCGGGGCAGATACGCAGTATTTT. Translating it yields CASSPGQGGADTQYF.

The chain joins TRBV20-1 to TRBJ1-5; D is possibly TRBD1 (5 bases). V gave up 3 bases and J gave up 0 bases, with 18 bases separating them. Germline CDR1 and CDR2: DFQATT and SNEGSKA (reference sequence). This CDR3 spans 17 amino acids. CDR3 sequence reads: CSASAAGRGYSNQPQHF. In DNA, the CDR3 is TGCAGTGCTAGTGCTGCAGGGCGGGGATATAGCAATCAGCCCCAGCATTTT.

The sample holds one count of this clone. CDR3 DNA: TGTGCCAGCAGCCGGGACAAGGACCTTGGGGTAGCCAAAAACATTCAGTACTTC. This translates into CASSRDKDLGVAKNIQYF. J is TRBJ2-4 and V is TRBV7-9; D might be TRBD1 (6 bases). V was pared by 5 bases and J by 0 bases, with 20 bases between. Germline loops: CDR1 SEHNR, CDR2 FQNEAQ (reference sequence). This CDR3 is built from 18 residues.

The chain carries TRBV20-1 and TRBJ2-5; D remains unclear. Per the germline V gene, CDR1 is DFQATT and CDR2 is SNEGSKA (reference sequence). V lost 1 base to trimming and J lost 5 bases, with 5 bases between them. The CDR3 has 11 residues. CDR3 nucleotide sequence: TGCAGTGCTAGAGCCCGGGAGACCCAGTACTTC. Translated, it gives CSARARETQYF.

This clone was counted a single time. The chain recombines TRBV5-6 with TRBJ2-7; TRBD2 is a possible D gene (5 bases). CDR1 SGHDT and CDR2 YYEEEE come from the germline V gene. V was pared by 0 bases and J by 4 bases, with 5 bases between. The CDR3 has 12 amino acids. The CDR3 DNA reads as TGTGCCAGCAGCTTGGGAGGGTACGAGCAGTACTTC. Its translation is CASSLGGYEQYF.

CDR3 protein: CAISEGLAGTDTQYF. CDR3 coding DNA: TGTGCCATCAGTGAGGGACTAGCGGGGACAGATACGCAGTATTTT. The V call is TRBV10-3, the J call TRBJ2-3; 12 nucleotides line up with TRBD2. CDR1 ENHRY and CDR2 SYGVKD come from the germline V gene. CDR3 length: 15 residues. V lost 2 bases to trimming and J lost 3 bases; unmatched junction nucleotides: 0.

This clone was recorded only once. The gene calls are TRBV4-3 and TRBJ2-4; 7 nucleotides align to TRBD1. Germline loops: CDR1 LGHNA, CDR2 YSLEER. The CDR3 spans 17 residues. Losses at the gene ends were 1 base for V and 0 bases for J; bases not matched to a gene: 6. The CDR3 loop is CASSQAYRGLAKNIQYF. The CDR3 DNA reads as TGCGCCAGCAGCCAAGCCTACAGGGGCCTAGCCAAAAACATTCAGTACTTC.

The CDR3 loop is CASSLGQGRDQPQHF. CDR3 nucleotide sequence: TGTGCCAGCAGCTTAGGACAGGGGAGGGATCAGCCCCAGCATTTT. This chain joins TRBV5-6 and TRBJ1-5; 9 bases are shared with TRBD1. After removal of 2 bases from V and 5 bases from J, the junction contained 5 bases not matched to a gene. The germline V gene has CDR1 SGHDT and CDR2 YYEEEE. The CDR3 extends over 15 amino acids.

This rearrangement joins TRBV19 to TRBJ1-5; 11 nucleotides agree with TRBD1. Germline V gene sequence: CDR1 LNHDA, CDR2 SQIVND (reference sequence). The V segment lost 5 bases and the J segment 2 bases; nucleotides outside the gene matches: 5. This CDR3 contains 16 residues. CDR3 sequence: CASSGQGARGNQPQHF. CDR3 nucleotides: TGTGCCAGTAGTGGACAGGGGGCGCGGGGCAATCAGCCCCAGCATTTT.

The chain employs TRBV5-1 and TRBJ1-3, with D unclear. The V gene lost 5 bases and the J gene lost 0 bases, with 9 bases spanning the gap. CDR3 length equals 14 residues. The germline V gene encodes CDR1 SGHRS and CDR2 YFSETQ. CDR3 coding DNA: TGCGCCAGCAGTGAAAGAGACTCTGGAAACACCATATATTTT. This sequence encodes CASSERDSGNTIYF.

This chain links TRBV30 with TRBJ1-5, with D tentatively TRBD1 (5 bases). The CDR3 contains 14 residues. Trimming removed 2 bases at V and 4 bases at J, with 12 bases between. CDR1 and CDR2 (germline): GTSNPN, SVGIG (reference sequence). The CDR3 sequence: CAWSQIWTNQPQHF. The CDR3 bases are TGTGCCTGGAGTCAAATATGGACAAATCAGCCCCAGCATTTT.

This chain uses TRBV4-3 with TRBJ2-7, with 8 bases lining up with TRBD1. V shed 0 bases, J shed 8 bases, and the junction held 9 bases outside the gene matches. CDR1 LGHNA and CDR2 YSLEER come from the germline V gene. CDR3 length: 15 residues. The CDR3 loop reads CASSQDVTDRAQQYF. In DNA, the CDR3 is TGCGCCAGCAGCCAAGATGTAACGGACAGGGCCCAGCAGTACTTC.

V gene TRBV29-1 combines with J gene TRBJ1-2, with TRBD1 matching 7 bases. In germline, CDR1 is SQVTM, CDR2 ANQGSEA. The V and J ends lost 2 bases and 6 bases, in that order; junction bases with no gene match: 6. The CDR3 is 13 amino acids. This CDR3 reads CSVELDRVDGYTF. CDR3 bases: TGCAGCGTTGAACTAGACAGGGTGGATGGCTACACCTTC.

This sequence joins TRBV30 and TRBJ2-2; TRBD1 might be the D (6 bases). V shed 2 bases and J shed 1 base, with 17 bases lying between them. Germline assignment: CDR1 GTSNPN and CDR2 SVGIG (reference sequence). The CDR3 runs to 17 residues. As DNA, the CDR3 is TGTGCCTGGAGTCAAGGAACCGGGACAATGAACACCGGGGAGCTGTTTTTT. Amino acids: CAWSQGTGTMNTGELFF.

The V gene is TRBV7-9, the J gene TRBJ2-7; 12 bases align to TRBD1. Germline trimming cut 5 bases from V and 9 bases from J; bases unmatched to any gene: 20. The CDR3 runs 18 residues. Germline V gene data show CDR1 as SEHNR and CDR2 as FQNEAQ (reference sequence). As DNA, the CDR3 is TGTGCCAGCAGCCCGCCCATCCGGGACAGGGGGCTTATAGTAGGGCAGTACTTC. This translates into CASSPPIRDRGLIVGQYF.

The chain has TRBV15 and TRBJ2-2; 7 positions agree with TRBD1. Germline V gives CDR1 LNHNV, CDR2 YYDKDF (reference sequence). Trimming at V came to 5 bases and at J to 4 bases, leaving 4 bases not matched to a gene. This CDR3 region has 14 residues. CDR3 protein: CATSLDRATGELFF. The CDR3 DNA reads as TGTGCCACCAGCCTTGACAGGGCCACCGGGGAGCTGTTTTTT.